The sequence of this T cell receptor beta chain was determined in a study of CD8+ T cells in alopecia areata. General observations from the study: Many expanded lesional clones persisted during tofacitinib (in both scalp and blood). Lesional scalp, especially alopecia totalis/universalis, showed higher clonality than normal scalp.

This clone was detected a few times. Antigen specificity is unknown. Additional DNA sequences in this sample encode the identical CDR3. Reverse transcribed after extraction, RNA yielded cDNA as the sequencing template. Assay: immunoSEQ multiplex PCR; the TCRdb copy retains only in-frame clones and omits some. The profile shows some 190,000 clones, about three fifths of them singletons. The CDR3 has 15 residues. Germline values: CDR1 MGHRA, CDR2 YSYEKL. V shed 1 base and J shed 1 base, with 8 bases lying between them. Treatment meaning: oral pan-JAK inhibitor, 5-10 mg twice daily. Individuals with alopecia areata gave both lesional scalp punch biopsies and peripheral blood for collection.

The chain carries TRBV4-1 and TRBJ1-5; no reliable D call. This clonotype was obtained from a human donor with alopecia areata. The sample was CD4+ T cells sorted from blood, taken at week 24, from a patient treated with tofacitinib. CDR3 nucleotides: TGCGCCAGCAGCCAAGCCCAGGTGAGCAATCAGCCCCAGCATTTT. It is translated as CASSQAQVSNQPQHF.